The 18 T cell receptor beta chains below were found in one sample sequenced in a study of blood T cells in healthy people across ages. It was with a sample-barcoded 5' primer and a J-beta primer mix that a second PCR of roughly 7 to 12 cycles was run. TCRdb processed the 5' RACE reads anew with MiXCR; each CDR3 protein has one entry. Found here are about a million distinct CDR3 sequences, about 48% of them singletons; the top ten hold about an eighth. The material sequenced was blood. The receptors stem from a man under 40 in good health.

This clonotype has just a few counts. The gene calls are TRBV5-6 and TRBJ2-5; unclear D gene. The germline V gene has CDR1 SGHDT and CDR2 YYEEEE. Trimming shortened V by 6 bases and J by 6 bases, and 15 bases separated the two germline ends. The CDR3 covers 13 residues. The CDR3 coding sequence is TGTGCCAGCACCTTCCACGGGTCCAAGACCCAGTACTTC. This translates into CASTFHGSKTQYF.

Only a few counts were recorded for this clonotype. This sequence joins TRBV6-5 and TRBJ2-7, with 8 bases lining up with TRBD2. CDR3 length: 14 amino acids. Per the germline V gene, CDR1 is MNHEY and CDR2 is SVGAGI. J was trimmed by 2 bases and V by 5 bases; bases with no gene match: 5. The chain's CDR3 is CASSGPGLAYEQYF. CDR3 bases: TGTGCCAGCAGTGGCCCGGGACTAGCCTACGAGCAGTACTTC.

This clonotype was detected only a few times. The CDR3 is CATSRDRGPYEQYF. The CDR3 DNA reads TGTGCCACCAGCAGAGACAGGGGCCCCTACGAGCAGTACTTC. The V gene is TRBV15, the J gene TRBJ2-7, with D possibly TRBD1 on 6 matching bases. The length of the CDR3 is 14 residues. The ends were cut back, 0 bases at V and 2 bases at J, with 8 bases in the middle. Looked up from germline, CDR1 is LNHNV and CDR2 is YYDKDF (reference sequence).

The J gene is TRBJ2-4, the V gene TRBV7-2; tentative D call: TRBD2 (5 bases). This CDR3 is 20 amino acids long. Germline assignment: CDR1 SGHTA and CDR2 FQGNSA. V was cut by 5 bases and J by 0 bases, with 26 bases left in between. The CDR3 protein is CASSVRLSLTGSLAKNIQYF. The CDR3, as DNA: TGTGCCAGCAGCGTCCGATTAAGCCTAACGGGGAGTCTAGCCAAAAACATTCAGTACTTC.

The chain couples TRBV21-1 to TRBJ2-2; the table's D call, TRBD1, has no DNA check behind it. TRBV21-1 is a pseudogene segment. The CDR3 totals 15 residues. CDR3: CASSNRDSTTGELFF. DNA of the CDR3: TGTGCCAGCAGCAACCGGGACAGCACTACCGGGGAGCTGTTTTTT.

In the case of this clonotype: A much larger clone lies a single base off, so this may be a read error. This sequence joins TRBV7-2 and TRBJ2-4; 7 bases agree with TRBD1. CDR3 size: 15 residues. Germline-derived CDR1 and CDR2 are SGHTA and FQGNSA. In DNA, the CDR3 is TGTGCCAACAGCCCTCGAACAGGGGAGAAAAACATTCAGTACTTC. It specifies CANSPRTGEKNIQYF.

This clonotype was picked up one time. This chain uses TRBV27 with TRBJ1-2; 8 bases line up with TRBD1. Germline-derived CDR1 and CDR2 are MNHEY and SMNVEV (reference sequence). The CDR3 covers 14 residues. After removal of 7 bases from V and 6 bases from J, the junction contained 10 bases not matched to a gene. CDR3 in amino acids: CASNTAGGADGYTF. In nucleotides, the CDR3 is TGTGCCAGCAATACGGCAGGGGGCGCGGATGGCTACACCTTC.

The rearrangement uses TRBV3-1 and TRBJ2-3; maybe TRBD2 (6 bases). CDR1 is LGHDT and CDR2 is YNNKEL in the germline V gene (reference sequence). V shed 1 base and J shed 2 bases, with 13 bases lying between them. The CDR3 spans 16 residues. Here the CDR3 reads CASSQGGLRLTDTQYF. Written as DNA, the CDR3 is TGTGCCAGCAGCCAAGGGGGACTTCGACTCACAGATACGCAGTATTTT.

Worth noting for this clonotype: At one boundary the junction diverges from the germline segment, which might be a read error. The chain carries TRBV7-7 and TRBJ2-1; 7 bases map to TRBD2. Germline V lookup: CDR1 SSHAT, CDR2 FNYEAQ (reference sequence). The CDR3 loop spans 15 amino acids. CDR3 DNA: TGTGCTAGCAGCTTAGCAGCTAGCGGATACAATGAGCAGTTCTTC. The encoded protein is CASSLAASGYNEQFF.

V and J are TRBV7-9 and TRBJ1-1, with D possibly being TRBD1 (5 bases). V shed 5 bases and J shed 3 bases, with 16 bases lying between them. CDR1 is SEHNR and CDR2 is FQNEAQ in the germline V gene (reference sequence). The CDR3 length is 15 residues. The CDR3 DNA is TGTGCCAGCAGCCCCCACGGGGCTGGCGACACTGAAGCTTTCTTT. As protein: CASSPHGAGDTEAFF.

The chain is built from TRBV2 and TRBJ2-1; 11 bases line up with TRBD2. Germline V gene lookup returns CDR1 SNHLY and CDR2 FYNNEI. J was trimmed by 6 bases and V by 7 bases; bases with no gene match: 8. The CDR3 has 15 amino acids. CDR3 nucleotide sequence: TGTGCCAGCATTTGGGTTAGCGGGGGGGGCAATGAGCAGTTCTTC. Translation gives CASIWVSGGGNEQFF.

V gene TRBV9 combines with J gene TRBJ2-3, with D perhaps given as TRBD1 or TRBD2 (5 bases each). The CDR3 has 15 amino acids. Trimming took off 0 bases at V and 3 bases at J, with 11 bases between the two ends. CDR1 and CDR2 (germline): SGDLS, YYNGEE. CDR3 residues: CASSVAGTTTDTQYF. The CDR3 DNA sequence: TGTGCCAGCAGCGTAGCCGGGACCACGACAGATACGCAGTATTTT.

The chain combines TRBV28 with TRBJ2-2; tentatively, D is TRBD1 or TRBD2 (5 bases each). The germline gives CDR1 MDHEN, CDR2 SYDVKM. This CDR3 is built from 16 residues. The V and J ends lost 4 bases and 4 bases respectively, with 16 bases between them. The DNA of the CDR3 is TGTGCCAGCAGTTCGACAATCGGGGACGGCACCGGGGAGCTGTTTTTT. Translation gives CASSSTIGDGTGELFF.

About this clonotype: Sequence at one end of the junction differs from germline and may be a read error. The rearrangement uses TRBV3-1 and TRBJ2-3, with 9 bases matching TRBD1. From germline, CDR1 is LGHDT and CDR2 YNNKEL (reference sequence). This CDR3 has 17 amino acids. CDR3 sequence (DNA): TGTGCCAGCGGCCAAGAGAGACAGGGGGTGGGCACAGATACGCAGTATTTT. It encodes CASGQERQGVGTDTQYF.

The chain uses TRBV10-3 and TRBJ2-7, with 7 bases fitting TRBD1. The CDR3 spans 14 residues. The V gene end was trimmed by 6 bases and the J gene end by 4 bases; junction bases not matched to a gene: 9. Germline CDR1 and CDR2: ENHRY and SYGVKD. DNA of the CDR3: TGTGCCATCAGACGACAGGGTGGGGATTACGAGCAGTACTTC. This codes for CAIRRQGGDYEQYF.

This clonotype has just a few counts. CDR3 DNA sequence: TGTGCCAGCAGCGTAGGGTGGGCGGGCTACAATGAGCAGTTCTTC. Translated, it gives CASSVGWAGYNEQFF. The V gene is TRBV9, the J gene TRBJ2-1, with D perhaps matching TRBD2 (5 bases). The CDR3 sequence is 15 residues long. Germline CDR1 reads SGDLS; CDR2 reads YYNGEE. V lost 0 bases and J 3 bases, leaving 10 bases between the germline ends. Variable domain in full (rest from reference TRBV9 and TRBJ2-1): DSGVTQTPKHLITATGQRVTLRCSPRSGDLSVYWYQQSLDQGLQFLIQYYNGEERAKGNILERFSAQQFPDLHSELNLSSLELGDSALYFCASSVGWAGYNEQFFGPGTRLTVL.

The gene calls are TRBV7-2 and TRBJ2-6; D is ambiguous. This CDR3 spans 15 amino acids. V lost 4 bases and J 1 base, leaving 8 bases between the germline ends. Germline values: CDR1 SGHTA, CDR2 FQGNSA. CDR3 amino acids: CASSYKWSGANVLTF. CDR3 bases: TGTGCCAGCAGCTATAAGTGGTCTGGGGCCAACGTCCTGACTTTC.

The V gene is TRBV7-8, the J gene TRBJ2-5; TRBD1 matches 7 bases. V dropped 5 bases and J dropped 12; count of bases not matched to a gene: 12. This CDR3 has 13 amino acids. Germline CDR1 and CDR2: SGHVS and FQNEAQ. CDR3 coding DNA: TGTGCCAGCAGCCCCGGGACAGCCTCTCGGGAGTACTTC. Its translation is CASSPGTASREYF.